The sequence of this T cell receptor beta chain was determined in a study of cytomegalovirus exposure and HLA in healthy donors. For the study at large: The 120 or so validation repertoires were produced on the same platform as the 550 to 700 repertoires of the first cohort. This was reported in a later analysis. Findings and limits, study-wide: Reported performance of the classifier showed diagnosis of cytomegalovirus status with high specificity and sensitivity. While the bulk of TCR sequences proved rare, some public TCRs turned up in many donors.

Of note for this clone: What it binds is unknown.

The study drew the donors from its approximately 130-subject validation cohort, separate from the approximately 700-subject first cohort. Germline loops: CDR1 SGDLS, CDR2 YYNGEE. V lost 2 bases to trimming and J lost 10 bases; unmatched junction nucleotides: 5. This CDR3 contains 14 residues. Clones were sequenced by immunoSEQ multiplex PCR, and TCRdb holds only the in-frame ones, with some missing. The sample has 59,000 or so clones; about 91% are singletons. The specimen sequenced was PBMCs. The receptor comes from a woman between 18 and 29 years old in good health and CMV-seronegative. This chain connects TRBV9 to TRBJ2-1; the match to TRBD2 covers 11 bases. CDR3 sequence: CASSVRTSGSEQFF. The CDR3 DNA reads TGTGCCAGCAGCGTTAGGACTAGCGGGTCGGAGCAGTTCTTC.